What follows are 17 T cell receptor beta chains derived from one specimen sequenced in a study of CD8+ T cells in alopecia areata. Investigators isolated RNA and reverse transcribed it into cDNA to act as the sequencing template. Assay used: immunoSEQ multiplex PCR; TCRdb lists only in-frame clones, some missing. The sample shows roughly 140,000 clones, around 62% of them seen only once. Sequenced: CD8+ T cells sorted from blood. Source of these receptors: a human donor in good health.

The genes are TRBV6-5 and TRBJ2-3, with 9 bases matching TRBD2. The CDR3 contains 15 residues. Germline V CDR1 and CDR2: MNHEY, SVGAGI. Germline trimming cut 3 bases from V and 2 bases from J; bases unmatched to any gene: 3. DNA of the CDR3: TGTGCCAGCAGTTATGGCGGGAGGGTCACAGATACGCAGTATTTT. This translates into CASSYGGRVTDTQYF.

The gene calls are TRBV29-1 and TRBJ2-2, with a weak D call TRBD2 (6 bases). The CDR3 has 15 amino acids. Germline V CDR1 and CDR2: SQVTM, ANQGSEA. Trimming pared 4 bases from V and 4 bases from J, leaving 16 bases between. CDR3 in amino acids: CSVVATEGSTGELFF. The CDR3 bases are TGCAGCGTTGTAGCGACGGAGGGGTCCACCGGGGAGCTGTTTTTT.

The chain combines TRBV11-2 with TRBJ2-7, with D uncertain. Trimming cost V 1 base and J 5 bases, with 3 bases left between them. This CDR3 comprises 11 residues. The germline gives CDR1 SGHAT, CDR2 FQNNGV. The CDR3 coding sequence is TGTGCCAGCAGCTTAGGGGACGAGCAGTACTTC. Its protein product is CASSLGDEQYF.

This clone has a count of ten or more. V gene TRBV11-2 combines with J gene TRBJ2-4, with TRBD2 matching 13 bases. The CDR3 totals 17 residues. V trimming: 5 bases; J trimming: 1 base; junction bases outside the gene matches: 5. Germline CDR1 SGHAT, CDR2 FQNNGV. As DNA, the CDR3 is TGTGCCAGCAGCCTCGGACTAGCGGGAGTGGCCAAAAACATTCAGTACTTC. Translating gives CASSLGLAGVAKNIQYF. The complete variable domain, with remaining parts taken from reference TRBV11-2 and TRBJ2-4, reads EAGVAQSPRYKIIEKRQSVAFWCNPISGHATLYWYQQILGQGPKLLIQFQNNGVVDDSQLPKDRFSAERLKGVDSTLKIQPAKLEDSAVYLCASSLGLAGVAKNIQYFGAGTRLSVL.

This clone was observed a handful of times. V is TRBV29-1 and J is TRBJ1-2; possible D gene TRBD1, 5 bases. The length of the CDR3 is 12 residues. Germline values: CDR1 SQVTM, CDR2 ANQGSEA. The germline V and J ends were trimmed by 4 bases and 5 bases, with 11 bases remaining between them. The CDR3, as DNA: TGCAGCGTTGGGGGGACCGGATATGGCTACACCTTC. Amino acids: CSVGGTGYGYTF.

The chain uses TRBV5-1 and TRBJ2-1, with 11 bases lining up with TRBD2. Germline lookup yields CDR1 SGHRS and CDR2 YFSETQ. V was clipped by 0 bases and J by 5 bases; unmatched bases: 7. This CDR3 has 17 residues. The CDR3: CASSLEALAGGNNEQFF. CDR3 nucleotides: TGCGCCAGCAGCTTGGAAGCCCTAGCGGGGGGAAACAATGAGCAGTTCTTC.

This chain uses TRBV27 with TRBJ2-1; D not certain. Germline-derived CDR1 and CDR2 are MNHEY and SMNVEV (reference sequence). V lost 5 bases, J lost 7 bases, and 9 bases lay in between. This CDR3 region has 12 residues. CDR3 DNA: TGTGCCAGCAGTCCCCGAACGAATGAGCAGTTCTTC. It specifies CASSPRTNEQFF.

This rearrangement joins TRBV7-9 to TRBJ2-7; D gene uncertain. The CDR3 extends over 13 amino acids. Germline loops: CDR1 SEHNR, CDR2 FQNEAQ (reference sequence). V was shortened by 1 base and J by 6 bases, with 10 bases between the two germline ends. The CDR3 region is CASSLDRNGEQYF. The DNA of the CDR3 is TGTGCCAGCAGCTTAGATAGGAACGGCGAGCAGTACTTC. The complete variable domain, with remaining parts taken from reference TRBV7-9 and TRBJ2-7, reads DTGVSQNPRHKITKRGQNVTFRCDPISEHNRLYWYRQTLGQGPEFLTYFQNEAQLEKSRLLSDRFSAERPKGSFSTLEIQRTEQGDSAMYLCASSLDRNGEQYFGPGTRLTVT.

In this sample, this clone turned up once. The genes are TRBV5-1 and TRBJ2-1; the D gene is possibly TRBD1 (5 bases). Trimming cost V 4 bases and J 10 bases, with 12 bases left between them. The CDR3 is 12 amino acids. The germline gives CDR1 SGHRS, CDR2 YFSETQ. The CDR3 sequence: CASSPDPGEQFF. The CDR3 nucleotides read TGCGCCAGCAGCCCGGACCCAGGGGAGCAGTTCTTC.

This chain uses TRBV29-1 with TRBJ2-1; D is undetermined. The length of the CDR3 is 14 residues. CDR1 and CDR2 (germline): SQVTM, ANQGSEA. Deletions cut 4 bases from V and 0 bases from J, with 10 bases between. Here the CDR3 reads CSVAGPSSYNEQFF. The CDR3 DNA is TGCAGCGTTGCCGGGCCGAGCTCCTACAATGAGCAGTTCTTC.

The chain uses TRBV13 and TRBJ2-5; 13 nucleotides agree with TRBD2. This CDR3 has 16 amino acids. The V and J ends lost 5 bases and 5 bases, in that order; junction bases with no gene match: 8. The germline CDR1 and CDR2 sequences are PRHDT and FYEKMQ (reference sequence). This CDR3 is CASSPSGTSGTETQYF. DNA of the CDR3: TGTGCCAGCAGCCCATCCGGGACTAGCGGGACGGAGACCCAGTACTTC.

The chain links TRBV25-1 to TRBJ2-5; D call uncertain. Trimming removed 4 bases at V and 4 bases at J, with 4 bases between. Germline V CDR1 and CDR2: MGHDK, SYGVNS. The CDR3 spans 11 residues. The CDR3 sequence: CASSAGETQYF. In nucleotides, the CDR3 is TGTGCCAGCAGTGCGGGAGAGACCCAGTACTTC.

The chain has TRBV30 and TRBJ2-6; no clear D gene. V lost 5 bases and J 0 bases, leaving 2 bases between the germline ends. This CDR3 is 12 amino acids long. Germline CDR1 GTSNPN, CDR2 SVGIG (reference sequence). The CDR3 sequence is CAWSSGANVLTF. The CDR3 bases are TGTGCCTGGTCCTCTGGGGCCAACGTCCTGACTTTC.

The chain has TRBV5-6 and TRBJ1-3, with 8 nucleotides matching TRBD1. The V gene's germline CDR1 is SGHDT and CDR2 YYEEEE. Unmatched junction bases numbered 6, after V lost 1 base and J lost 3 bases. This CDR3 has 16 amino acids. CDR3 region: CASSLSGGGFGNTIYF. The DNA of the CDR3 is TGTGCCAGCAGCTTGTCAGGGGGCGGATTTGGAAACACCATATATTTT.

This clone was counted between two and nine times. The chain joins TRBV15 to TRBJ1-2; no firm D call. Between the trimmed V and J ends, which lost 0 bases and 7 bases, there was a span of 15 bases. The germline gives CDR1 LNHNV, CDR2 YYDKDF (reference sequence). The CDR3 consists of 15 residues. CDR3 nucleotide sequence: TGTGCCACCAGCAGAGATTCTGCACGGGGTCGTGGCTACACCTTC. This gives the protein CATSRDSARGRGYTF.

The count of this clone is one. This sample also contains other DNA sequences that code for the same CDR3. This rearrangement joins TRBV29-1 to TRBJ2-2; tentative D call: TRBD2 (7 bases). Trimming cost V 1 base and J 1 base, with 19 bases left between them. The CDR3 contains 18 residues. Germline CDR1 and CDR2: SQVTM and ANQGSEA. Here the CDR3 DNA reads TGCAGCGTTGAAGGAAGGGGCCGGGGGGCCAGGAACACCGGGGAGCTGTTTTTT. Residues: CSVEGRGRGARNTGELFF.

This chain uses TRBV4-1 with TRBJ2-5; D is unclear. CDR3 length: 17 residues. Germline values: CDR1 MGHRA, CDR2 YSYEKL. V was trimmed by 2 bases and J by 5 bases, leaving 21 bases between them. Here the CDR3 DNA reads TGCGCCAGCAGCCAATTGGGTCTCGGGTTGGGTGATGAGACCCAGTACTTC. Amino acid sequence: CASSQLGLGLGDETQYF.